This T cell receptor beta chain was sequenced during a study of blood T cell repertoires in COVID-19. Looking at the study overall: COVID-19 samples collected from the United States, Italy and Spain covered acute and convalescent phases. T cells, B-cell-depleted T cells, or PBMCs supplied cDNA or gDNA.

The CDR3 has 13 residues. V lost 1 base to trimming and J lost 2 bases, with 5 bases between them. Germline V gene lookup returns CDR1 SGHAT and CDR2 FQDESV (reference sequence). This clone was observed a single time. Authors' data handling: Counts of nucleated cells, estimated from reference gene primer amplification, were obtained. Assay used: immunoSEQ multiplex PCR; TCRdb lists only in-frame clones, some missing. The D gene and trimming were derived from the DNA, and the V and J assignments and clone size from that table. The sample carries 28,000 or so clones, 82% recorded once. The receptor was isolated from a human donor in a cohort sampled during active COVID-19. This rearrangement joins TRBV11-1 to TRBJ1-2; D gene uncertain. The sample taken for sequencing was peripheral blood. Here the CDR3 reads CASSLDENYGYTF. CDR3 in DNA: TGTGCCAGCAGCTTAGACGAGAACTATGGCTACACCTTC. The full variable domain, rest sourced from reference TRBV11-1 and TRBJ1-2, is EAEVAQSPRYKITEKSQAVAFWCDPISGHATLYWYRQILGQGPELLVQFQDESVVDDSQLPKDRFSAERLKGVDSTLKIQPAELGDSAMYLCASSLDENYGYTFGSGTRLTVV.